The 5 T cell receptor beta chains presented below share a single source sample, sequenced in a study of blood T cell repertoires in COVID-19. Only in-frame clones appear in the TCRdb table, and some are missing; sequencing was by immunoSEQ multiplex PCR. This repertoire shows about 150,000 clones, around 83% found once; its top ten account for 25% to 30%. The sequenced material came from peripheral blood. These receptors all stem from a woman in her sixties or seventies with acute or convalescent COVID-19.

This chain uses TRBV12-5 with TRBJ2-1; D call uncertain. Trimming took off 0 bases at V and 8 bases at J, with 8 bases between the two ends. The germline V gene has CDR1 LGHNT and CDR2 FRNRAP. This CDR3 has 13 amino acids. The CDR3 DNA reads as TGTGCTAGTGGTTTGGTGGATCTAGATGAGCAGTTCTTC. This encodes CASGLVDLDEQFF.

The genes are TRBV5-1 and TRBJ1-1, with TRBD1 matching 7 bases. Germline V gene lookup returns CDR1 SGHRS and CDR2 YFSETQ. The CDR3 has 13 amino acids. V was clipped by 1 base and J by 7 bases; unmatched bases: 4. CDR3 coding DNA: TGCGCCAGCAGCTTGACAGGGGATGGTGAAGCTTTCTTT. It is translated as CASSLTGDGEAFF.

This rearrangement joins TRBV5-1 to TRBJ2-3; a possible D gene is TRBD1 (7 bases). There are 16 residues in the CDR3. With 4 bases removed from V and 1 base from J, the gap between germline ends came to 16 bases. Germline V gives CDR1 SGHRS, CDR2 YFSETQ. As DNA, the CDR3 is TGCGCCAGCAGCACCCAGGGGGGTTGGGGCACAGATACGCAGTATTTT. Translated, it gives CASSTQGGWGTDTQYF.

The chain carries TRBV30 and TRBJ1-1; D is possibly TRBD1 (5 bases). Trimming removed 2 bases at V and 0 bases at J, with 13 bases between. Germline V CDR1 and CDR2: GTSNPN, SVGIG (reference sequence). The CDR3 contains 15 residues. The CDR3 DNA reads as TGTGCCTGGAGTCTCCAGGGCCGGGTGAACACTGAAGCTTTCTTT. Its protein is CAWSLQGRVNTEAFF.

The genes are TRBV19 and TRBJ1-5, with TRBD1 matching 7 bases. V shed 4 bases, J shed 7 bases, and the junction held 7 bases outside the gene matches. Germline CDR1 is LNHDA and CDR2 is SQIVND (reference sequence). The CDR3 totals 14 residues. CDR3 amino acids: CASSTQTGRQPQHF. The DNA of the CDR3 is TGTGCCAGTAGTACTCAGACAGGGCGACAGCCCCAGCATTTT.